This T cell receptor beta chain is drawn from a study of technical replicates of blood from several donors (dated by TCRdb to 2016 to 2017). On this clone: Its antigen is unknown. It has no much larger one-base neighbor in the sample; base qualities were not kept.

The CDR3 starts with the cysteine, ends with the phenylalanine, and has 15 residues. Only the CDR3 portion is preserved as DNA: 45 bases, with reading frame beginning at the first base. The V and J ends are trimmed by 5 bases and 2 bases, leaving 15 bases between them. In the germline V gene (reference sequence), CDR1 corresponds to SEHNR and CDR2 to FQNEAQ. Libraries were prepared through the immunoSEQ multiplex PCR assay. In its TCRdb copy, this immuneACCESS table keeps in-frame sequences only and misses some clones. Where compared with another copy, unresolved V genes explain less than half of these, and the others have no known cause. Within this sample are 95,000 or so clones, with around 96% of them counted one time only. About 0.3% of the sample comes from the top ten.

Sequencing was done on a sample of T cells isolated from PBMCs. The clonotype was recovered from a human donor in good health. The chain uses TRBV7-9 and TRBJ1-1; too little of a D gene remains to name it. The nucleotides read TGTGCCAGCAGCCCCTCTCTGACACCTAACACTGAAGCTTTCTTT. The encoded protein is CASSPSLTPNTEAFF.